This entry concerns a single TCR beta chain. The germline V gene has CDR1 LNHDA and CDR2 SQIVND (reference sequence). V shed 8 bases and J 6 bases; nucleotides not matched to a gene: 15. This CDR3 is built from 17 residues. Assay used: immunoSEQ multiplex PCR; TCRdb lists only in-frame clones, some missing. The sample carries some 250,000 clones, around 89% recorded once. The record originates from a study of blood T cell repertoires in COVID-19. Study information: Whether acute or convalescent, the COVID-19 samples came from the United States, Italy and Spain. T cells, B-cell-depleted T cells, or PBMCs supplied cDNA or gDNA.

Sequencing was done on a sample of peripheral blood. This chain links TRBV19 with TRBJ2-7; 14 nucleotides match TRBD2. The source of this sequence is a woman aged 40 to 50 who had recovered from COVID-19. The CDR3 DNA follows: TGTGCCAGTTCGGAACGCGGGACTAGCGGGAGTTCCGGCGAGCAGTACTTC. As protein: CASSERGTSGSSGEQYF.